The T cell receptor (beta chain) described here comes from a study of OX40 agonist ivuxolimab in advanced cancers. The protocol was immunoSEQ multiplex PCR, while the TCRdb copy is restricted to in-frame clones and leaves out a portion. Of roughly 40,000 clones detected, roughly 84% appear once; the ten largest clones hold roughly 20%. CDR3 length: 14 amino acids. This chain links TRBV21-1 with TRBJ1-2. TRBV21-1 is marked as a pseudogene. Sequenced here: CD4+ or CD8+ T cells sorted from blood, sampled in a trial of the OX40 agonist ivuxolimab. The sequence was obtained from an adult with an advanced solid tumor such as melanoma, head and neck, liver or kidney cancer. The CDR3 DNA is TGTGCCAGCAGCAAAGGGGCCGAGGGGTCTGGCTACACCTTC. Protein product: CASSKGAEGSGYTF.